This TCR beta chain was recorded in a study of vaccination effects on CD4 cells after COVID-19. Looking at the study overall: Either the mRNA-1273 or the BNT162b2 vaccine was given to participants as two doses.

The repertoire was sequenced with immunoSEQ multiplex PCR; TCRdb's copy has only in-frame clones and lacks some. The top ten clones hold 3% to 4% of a sample with tens of thousands of clones, about 80% of them seen once. Antigen-specific CD4+ T cells were first expanded with viral peptide pools by the ViraFEST assay and only then sequenced. Cells that had been cultured for about 10 days were the source of isolated CD4+ T cells. The study found no prior SARS-CoV-2 infection in the vaccine recipients, who tested negative for nucleocapsid antibodies. General observations from the study: Few convalescent patients were studied, and early post-infection samples were lacking.

Concerning this clone: The antigen is unknown.

The ends were cut back, 1 base at V and 2 bases at J, with 13 bases in the middle. Germline CDR1 is MRHNA and CDR2 is SNTAGT. This CDR3 has 16 residues. The clonotype was recovered from a human donor who received a COVID-19 vaccine. The chain has TRBV6-4 and TRBJ2-3, with D maybe TRBD1 (5 bases). The sample was CD4+ T cells from PBMCs cultured with HCoV-OC43 spike peptides, taken before COVID-19 vaccination. Documented subset: HCoV-OC43 spike overlapping peptide pool stimulation. The CDR3 loop reads CASSDLAGNPTDTQYF. The CDR3 DNA is TGTGCCAGCAGTGACTTGGCAGGGAACCCCACAGATACGCAGTATTTT.